The 12 T cell receptor beta chains below come from one sample, sequenced in a study of control samples from healthy donors and cancer patients. TCRdb's copy holds only in-frame clones and misses some; the assay was immunoSEQ multiplex PCR. The sample carries nearly 200,000 clones, approximately 90% recorded once. The sample was blood. The receptors originated from a man aged 25-45 years in good health.

The chain has TRBV5-1 and TRBJ2-2; D call uncertain. This CDR3 region has 13 residues. CDR1 is SGHRS, CDR2 YFSETQ, per germline. V lost 0 bases and J 2 bases, leaving 2 bases between the germline ends. For the CDR3, the DNA is TGCGCCAGCAGCTTGGGAAACACCGGGGAGCTGTTTTTT. This codes for CASSLGNTGELFF.

The chain combines TRBV30 with TRBJ1-1; possibly TRBD1 for D (6 bases). In germline, CDR1 is GTSNPN, CDR2 SVGIG (reference sequence). Trimming pared 6 bases from V and 4 bases from J, leaving 21 bases between. CDR3 length: 15 residues. Written as DNA, the CDR3 is TGTGCCTGCCCCCGCGAGGGGGGCGCTGGCACTGAAGCTTTCTTT. Amino acids: CACPREGGAGTEAFF.

This clone was seen just once. The chain's CDR3 is CASSALQSGDTQYF. The CDR3 DNA is TGCGCCAGCAGTGCTCTTCAATCAGGCGATACGCAGTATTTT. The V call is TRBV10-1, the J call TRBJ2-3; D gene unclear. CDR1 WNHNN and CDR2 SYGVQD come from the germline V gene (reference sequence). The CDR3 loop spans 14 amino acids. Trimming pared 4 bases from V and 6 bases from J, leaving 14 bases between.

The chain couples TRBV19 to TRBJ1-4, with TRBD1 matching 8 bases. Germline CDR1 is LNHDA and CDR2 is SQIVND (reference sequence). This CDR3 is 13 amino acids long. V trimming: 6 bases; J trimming: 8 bases; junction bases outside the gene matches: 5. CDR3 DNA sequence: TGTGCCAGTAGCAGGGGGCGCGGGGAAAAACTGTTTTTT. The encoded protein is CASSRGRGEKLFF.

In this sample, this clone turned up once. CDR3 region: CASSFTGTSGYNEQFF. Here the CDR3 DNA reads TGTGCCAGCAGCTTTACTGGGACTAGCGGATACAATGAGCAGTTCTTC. The rearrangement joins TRBV11-2 to TRBJ2-1, with 11 bases fitting TRBD2. CDR1 SGHAT and CDR2 FQNNGV come from the germline V gene. The CDR3 runs to 16 residues. With V trimmed by 3 bases and J by 4 bases, 5 bases remained unmatched.

This rearrangement joins TRBV11-2 to TRBJ1-6, with 7 bases fitting TRBD1. After removal of 7 bases from V and 9 bases from J, the junction contained 6 bases not matched to a gene. This CDR3 comprises 13 residues. CDR1 and CDR2 (germline): SGHAT, FQNNGV. The CDR3, as DNA: TGTGCCAGCACCACCAGGGGGGCTTCACCCCTCCACTTT. Encoded protein: CASTTRGASPLHF.

The chain joins TRBV27 to TRBJ2-2; 7 bases map to TRBD2. V lost 5 bases and J lost 4; bases outside the gene matches: 10. The CDR3 has 16 amino acids. Germline V lookup: CDR1 MNHEY, CDR2 SMNVEV (reference sequence). The CDR3 sequence: CASSPWGEGSTGELFF. CDR3 bases: TGTGCCAGCAGTCCCTGGGGGGAGGGTTCCACCGGGGAGCTGTTTTTT.

This chain joins TRBV2 and TRBJ2-1, with D tentatively TRBD2 (5 bases). The CDR3 covers 15 residues. V was shortened by 7 bases and J by 0 bases, with 13 bases between the two germline ends. CDR1 and CDR2 (germline): SNHLY, FYNNEI. The CDR3 loop reads CASTASPSSYNEQFF. As DNA, the CDR3 is TGTGCCAGCACTGCTAGCCCAAGCTCCTACAATGAGCAGTTCTTC.

This sequence joins TRBV7-9 and TRBJ1-5; TRBD1 might be the D (5 bases). Trimming left V 5 bases short and J 0 bases short, with 11 bases between. The CDR3 is 15 amino acids. Germline V gives CDR1 SEHNR, CDR2 FQNEAQ (reference sequence). The CDR3 region is CASSEQGLSNQPQHF. As DNA, the CDR3 is TGTGCCAGCAGCGAGCAGGGCCTTAGCAATCAGCCCCAGCATTTT.

This clone was seen only once. The gene calls are TRBV11-2 and TRBJ1-4; D gene unclear. Trimming pared 3 bases from V and 0 bases from J, leaving 11 bases between. Looked up from germline, CDR1 is SGHAT and CDR2 is FQNNGV. This CDR3 has 16 amino acids. The CDR3 region has the DNA TGTGCCAGCAGCTTTGGAGGTATTGCAACTAATGAAAAACTGTTTTTT. It yields the protein CASSFGGIATNEKLFF.

The J gene is TRBJ1-2, the V gene TRBV3-1 (or the pseudogene TRBV3-2); D not certain. Germline values: CDR1 LGHDT, CDR2 YNNKEL (reference sequence). This CDR3 has 15 amino acids. The ends were cut back, 0 bases at V and 7 bases at J, with 15 bases in the middle. The CDR3 loop is CASSQEVGGRGGYTF. In nucleotides, the CDR3 is TGTGCCAGCAGCCAAGAGGTGGGAGGGCGAGGTGGCTACACCTTC.

The chain links TRBV7-3 to TRBJ1-2, with D perhaps matching TRBD1 (6 bases). The CDR3 extends over 14 amino acids. Germline CDR1 reads SGHTA; CDR2 reads FQGTGA. V lost 0 bases and J lost 4, with 9 bases in between. The CDR3: CASSLTGTPYGYTF. For the CDR3, the DNA is TGTGCCAGCAGCTTAACCGGGACACCCTATGGCTACACCTTC.